The T cell receptor (beta chain) under discussion was sequenced for a study of shared clonotypes between healthy human individuals. Using immunoSEQ multiplex PCR, the repertoire was profiled, and TCRdb retains in-frame clones only, with some absent. The table lists about 690,000 clones, less than 95% of them singletons. The CDR3 loop spans 14 amino acids. The germline V gene encodes CDR1 MNHNS and CDR2 SASEGT. The chain joins TRBV6-1 to TRBJ2-2, with D uncertain. Sequenced: memory CD8+ T cells from PBMCs. Subset noted: CD45RO+ cells pooled with CCR7-negative TemRA cells. The receptor was derived from a man younger than 35 in good health. Some clones in this sample may be carry-over from other donors' samples. CDR3 loop: CAAPRTANTGELFF. For the CDR3, the DNA is TGTGCGGCCCCAAGGACCGCGAACACCGGGGAGCTGTTTTTT.